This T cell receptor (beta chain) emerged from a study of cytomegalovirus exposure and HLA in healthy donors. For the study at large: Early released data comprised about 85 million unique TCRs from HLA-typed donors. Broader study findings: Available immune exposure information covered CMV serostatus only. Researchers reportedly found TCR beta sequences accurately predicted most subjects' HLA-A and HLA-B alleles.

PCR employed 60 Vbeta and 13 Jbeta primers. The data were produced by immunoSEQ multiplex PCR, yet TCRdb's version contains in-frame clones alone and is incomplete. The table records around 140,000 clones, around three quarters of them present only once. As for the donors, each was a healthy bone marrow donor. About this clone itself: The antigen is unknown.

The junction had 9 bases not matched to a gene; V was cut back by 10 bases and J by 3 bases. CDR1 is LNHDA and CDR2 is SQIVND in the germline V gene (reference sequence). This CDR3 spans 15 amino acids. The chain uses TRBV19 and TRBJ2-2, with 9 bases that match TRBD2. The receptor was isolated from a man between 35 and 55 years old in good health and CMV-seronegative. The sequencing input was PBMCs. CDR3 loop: CATKGLANHTGELFF. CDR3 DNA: TGTGCCACCAAAGGACTAGCGAACCACACCGGGGAGCTGTTTTTT. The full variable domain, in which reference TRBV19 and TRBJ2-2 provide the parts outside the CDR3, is DGGITQSPKYLFRKEGQNVTLSCEQNLNHDAMYWYRQDPGQGLRLIYYSQIVNDFQKGDIAEGYSVSREKKESFPLTVTSAQKNPTAFYLCATKGLANHTGELFFGEGSRLTVL.